Listed below are T cell receptor beta chains from one sample, sequenced in a study of cytomegalovirus exposure and HLA in healthy donors. Sequencing was performed with immunoSEQ multiplex PCR; in TCRdb, only in-frame clones are kept and a portion is missing. Of 90,000 to 120,000 clones in the sample, about 9.4% were seen once. The sequencing sample was made of PBMCs. These receptors were taken from a man aged 40-49 years in good health and CMV-seropositive. The CDR3 runs from the conserved cysteine through the conserved F or W. D genes are given only for firm matches. Clone size is not always given. Where it is, it says once, few, many or a class for expanded clones.

v_call	d_call	j_call	clone_size	cdr3_nt	cdr3_aa
TRBV9	TRBD1	TRBJ1-1	-	TGTGCCAGCAGCGGACAGGGGACTGGGGCTGAAGCTTTCTTT	CASSGQGTGAEAFF
TRBV27	-	TRBJ2-3	-	TGTGCCAGCACATTGACAGGTCCCCTCACAGATACGCAGTATTTT	CASTLTGPLTDTQYF
TRBV11-2	TRBD2	TRBJ2-1	-	TGTGCCAGCAGCTTAGATCTGACTAGCGGGAGGACCTACAATGAGCAGTTCTTC	CASSLDLTSGRTYNEQFF
TRBV2	TRBD2	TRBJ2-3	few	TGTGCCAGCAAACTAGCGGTCTACACGCAGTATTTT	CASKLAVYTQYF
TRBV6-1	TRBD2	TRBJ2-1	few	TGTGCCAGCAGTGGCCCCGGGACTAGCGGGAGCAATGAGCAGTTCTTC	CASSGPGTSGSNEQFF
TRBV21-1	-	TRBJ2-4	once	TGTGCCAGCAGCGGTAGGACAGGGGGGAACATTCAGTACTTC	CASSGRTGGNIQYF
TRBV29-1	TRBD2	TRBJ2-7	-	TGCAGCGTTGTAAGGACTAGCGCCTCCTACGAGCAGTACTTC	CSVVRTSASYEQYF
TRBV14	-	TRBJ2-7	few	TGTGCCAGCAGCCAATTGGTGGGTCCGGGCTACGAGCAGTACTTC	CASSQLVGPGYEQYF
TRBV25-1	TRBD1	TRBJ2-5	-	TGTGCCAGCAGTGCGACCGGGACAGGGGGGGAAGAGACCCAGTACTTC	CASSATGTGGEETQYF
TRBV28	TRBD1	TRBJ1-5	-	TGTGCCAGCATCCCGGGACAGCATGATCAGCCCCAGCATTTT	CASIPGQHDQPQHF
TRBV6-6	-	TRBJ2-7	-	TGTGCCAGCAGTTACGAGGGATGGGCCTACGAGCAGTACTTC	CASSYEGWAYEQYF
TRBV2	-	TRBJ2-7	-	TGTGCCAGCAGTCCCGCCTACGAGCAGTACTTC	CASSPAYEQYF
TRBV19	TRBD1	TRBJ2-7	few	TGTGCCAGTAGTGCCCGACAGGGGGCGAAGGACGAGCAGTACTTC	CASSARQGAKDEQYF
TRBV4-2	-	TRBJ2-7	-	TGTGCCAGCAGCCGGCGGGATAGGTACGAGCAGTACTTC	CASSRRDRYEQYF
TRBV7-6	-	TRBJ2-3	-	TGTGCCAGCAGCTTAGCGGGAGGAATAGATACGCAGTATTTT	CASSLAGGIDTQYF
TRBV27	-	TRBJ1-2	-	TGTGCCAGCAGTTCATGGGGCCCTGGTGGCTACACCTTC	CASSSWGPGGYTF